This record looks at one T cell receptor beta chain sequence and its context. Its antigen remains unidentified. V lost 5 bases, J lost 6 bases, and 11 bases stayed unmatched. The CDR3 length is 16 residues. Looked up from germline, CDR1 is PRHDT and CDR2 is FYEKMQ (reference sequence). With 60 Vbeta and 13 Jbeta primers, the PCR was carried out. Sequencing used immunoSEQ multiplex PCR; TCRdb keeps in-frame clones, though not all of them. Its listing shows 150,000 to 200,000 clones. These data come from a study of cytomegalovirus exposure and HLA in healthy donors. Study as a whole: Across a few hundred genotyped donors, approximately 80% landed in the Caucasian-associated ancestry cluster.

General study findings and limits: DRB1 had the most TCR associations and HLA-C the fewest, a later analysis found, with rates varying by HLA locus. It was reported that the classifier diagnosed cytomegalovirus status with high specificity and sensitivity in both the original and validation cohorts. Common viral pathogens seemed, in a later analysis, to connect with several of the most significant clusters.

This receptor was identified in a boy aged 10-17 years in good health and CMV-seronegative. This rearrangement joins TRBV13 to TRBJ2-3; 10 bases line up with TRBD2. The sequencing input was PBMCs. Here the CDR3 DNA reads TGTGCCAGCAGCCAAAGAGCGGGACTAGCGTATGATACGCAGTATTTT. The encoded protein is CASSQRAGLAYDTQYF.